These T cell receptor beta chains were read from a single sample in a study of cytomegalovirus exposure and HLA in healthy donors. Produced via immunoSEQ multiplex PCR; TCRdb's table is partial and in-frame only. The sample lists approximately 100,000 clones; more than 80% were seen once. What was sequenced was PBMCs. The receptor source for this set is a man aged 25 to 40 in good health and CMV-seronegative. Both conserved end residues are part of each CDR3. The order of the fields is D gene, V gene, J gene, clone size, CDR3 length, CDR3 DNA, CDR3 protein. A D gene is named only where the DNA matches it firmly. A row's size may be missing; if present it is once, few, many or a size class.

>.|TRBV9|TRBJ1-1|.|14
TGTGCCAGCAGCGGGTGGACAGAGAACACTGAAGCTTTCTTT
CASSGWTENTEAFF
>.|TRBV6-5|TRBJ2-4|.|12
TGTGCCACGAACTCCGAGGCAAACATTCAGTACTTC
CATNSEANIQYF
>.|TRBV28|TRBJ2-5|few|18
TGTGCCAGCAGCCACTCCCTTTCTTCGGGGACTGATCAAGAGACCCAGTACTTC
CASSHSLSSGTDQETQYF
>.|TRBV19|TRBJ2-7|.|15
TGTGCCAGTAGTATAAAACTAGACTCCTTTTACGAGCAGTACTTC
CASSIKLDSFYEQYF
>.|TRBV30|TRBJ1-1|.|13
TGTGCCTGGAGTAAAGACAGTGACACTGAAGCTTTCTTT
CAWSKDSDTEAFF
>.|TRBV19|TRBJ2-5|.|15
TGTGCCAGTAGTATATGGACAAGCCACCAAGAGACCCAGTACTTC
CASSIWTSHQETQYF
>TRBD1|TRBV2|TRBJ2-7|.|16
TGTGCCAGCAGTGAACCCCGGGACAGGGGAAGTTACGAGCAGTACTTC
CASSEPRDRGSYEQYF
>.|TRBV10-3|TRBJ2-1|.|14
TGTGCCATCAAGGGAGCGAAGACCTACAATGAGCAGTTCTTC
CAIKGAKTYNEQFF
>TRBD1|TRBV18|TRBJ1-5|.|14
TGTGCCAGCAGCCGGGACAGGGCTAATCAGCCCCAGCATTTT
CASSRDRANQPQHF
>TRBD2|TRBV6-5|TRBJ2-7|.|15
TGTGCCAGCAGTTACCAGCGGGGGGCCTCCTACGAGCAGTACTTC
CASSYQRGASYEQYF
>.|TRBV28|TRBJ2-7|.|13
TGTGCCAGCAGTTTTCAGGGTGTATACGAGCAGTACTTC
CASSFQGVYEQYF
>TRBD1|TRBV7-8|TRBJ2-7|.|15
TGTGCCAGCAGCTTCCCGGGACAGGGTTTGGTCGAGCAGTACTTC
CASSFPGQGLVEQYF
>TRBD1|TRBV6-5|TRBJ1-3|.|15
TGTGCCACCGGCTCCGGGACAGGGTGGAGAAACACCATATATTTT
CATGSGTGWRNTIYF
>.|TRBV5-4|TRBJ1-2|.|14
TGTGCCAGCAGCTCATATACAGGGTTGGTTGGCTACACCTTC
CASSSYTGLVGYTF
>.|TRBV27|TRBJ1-3|.|14
TGTGCCAGCAGTTTCTCAGGGGCTGGAAACACCATATATTTT
CASSFSGAGNTIYF
>.|TRBV29-1|TRBJ2-7|.|14
TGCAGCGTTGCCCTCCCTTTGAGCTCCTACGAGCAGTACTTC
CSVALPLSSYEQYF
>TRBD2|TRBV5-1|TRBJ2-5|.|15
TGCGCCAGCAGCCCGGGTAGCGGGAGTGTGGAGACCCAGTACTTC
CASSPGSGSVETQYF
>TRBD2|TRBV6-6|TRBJ2-4|few|13
TGTGCCAGCAGTCCGACTAGCGGGGACATTCAGTACTTC
CASSPTSGDIQYF
>TRBD1|TRBV28|TRBJ2-7|.|14
TGTGCCAGCAGTTTACGGACAGGGGGCAACGAGCAGTACTTC
CASSLRTGGNEQYF
>TRBD1|TRBV27|TRBJ1-2|.|14
TGTGCCAGCAGTTACAGGGGGCAGAACTATGGCTACACCTTC
CASSYRGQNYGYTF
>.|TRBV5-1|TRBJ2-2|.|14
TGCGCCAGCAGCTTGGCCAGATACACCGGGGAGCTGTTTTTT
CASSLARYTGELFF
>.|TRBV30|TRBJ2-5|.|11
TGTGCCTGGAGTGTCTTAGAGACCCAGTACTTC
CAWSVLETQYF
>TRBD1|TRBV19|TRBJ2-1|.|15
TGTGCCAGTAGTGGACAGGGGAGGACCTACAATGAGCAGTTCTTC
CASSGQGRTYNEQFF
>TRBD1|TRBV5-1|TRBJ2-5|.|16
TGCGCCAGCAGCCCAGCCGACAGGGGACCTCAAGAGACCCAGTACTTC
CASSPADRGPQETQYF
>TRBD1|TRBV28|TRBJ2-1|few|20
TGTGCCAGCAGTCGCACTAAGACAGGGACCCCCGTACTGACAATCAGTGAGCAGTTCTTC
CASSRTKTGTPVLTISEQFF
>.|TRBV4-3|TRBJ1-1|.|13
TGCGCCAGCAGCCACAGACAGGACACTGAAGCTTTCTTT
CASSHRQDTEAFF
>.|TRBV9|TRBJ2-3|.|15
TGTGCCAGCAGCGTAGTACAGGGAGGCACAGATACGCAGTATTTT
CASSVVQGGTDTQYF
>.|TRBV5-1|TRBJ2-3|.|17
TGCGCCAGCAGCTATCAGCTTCAGGTCTATAACACAGATACGCAGTATTTT
CASSYQLQVYNTDTQYF
>.|TRBV9|TRBJ2-1|.|15
TGTGCCAGCAGCGTAGCTCTAGCTTCCTACAATGAGCAGTTCTTC
CASSVALASYNEQFF
>.|TRBV10-3|TRBJ2-7|.|14
TGTGCCTCCTCTAGGGACAAAGGGACGGGCGAGCAGTACTTC
CASSRDKGTGEQYF
>TRBD1|TRBV15|TRBJ1-2|.|14
TGTGCCACCAGCAGAGATACAGGGGGCGAGGGCTACACCTTC
CATSRDTGGEGYTF
>TRBD1|TRBV28|TRBJ1-1|.|13
TGTGCCAGCAGTATAACAGGGGCCACTGAAGCTTTCTTT
CASSITGATEAFF
>.|TRBV6-1|TRBJ2-6|.|16
TGTGCCAGCAGTGGGGGCTGGGTCTCTGGGGCCAACGTCCTGACTTTC
CASSGGWVSGANVLTF
>.|TRBV30|TRBJ2-5|.|14
TGTGCCTACAACCCAGGGGCCGACTCGGAGACCCAGTACTTC
CAYNPGADSETQYF
>.|TRBV15|TRBJ2-1|once|15
TGTGCCACCAGCAGCCCAGGGATCCGATACAATGAGCAGTTCTTC
CATSSPGIRYNEQFF
>TRBD1|TRBV28|TRBJ2-3|.|16
TGTGCCAGCAGCCCCGGACAGGGGACTAGCACAGATACGCAGTATTTT
CASSPGQGTSTDTQYF
>.|TRBV19|TRBJ1-1|.|13
TGTGCCAGTAGTATCGGGGGGAACACTGAAGCTTTCTTT
CASSIGGNTEAFF
>TRBD2|TRBV5-1|TRBJ2-5|.|15
TGCGCCAGCAGCTTGGGGACTAGCGGGCAAGAGACCCAGTACTTC
CASSLGTSGQETQYF
>.|TRBV6-5|TRBJ2-5|.|13
TGTGCCAGCCGTCAGGGTGGGGCGGAGACCCAGTACTTC
CASRQGGAETQYF
>.|TRBV5-1|TRBJ2-4|few|14
TGCGCCAGCAGCTTGGACAGGGCCAAAAACATTCAGTACTTC
CASSLDRAKNIQYF
>.|TRBV5-1|TRBJ2-3|.|15
TGCGCCAGCAGCAGAGTAGTAGCTAGCACAGATACGCAGTATTTT
CASSRVVASTDTQYF
>.|TRBV18|TRBJ1-3|.|15
TGTGCCAGCTCACCACCGGCAGACTCTGGAAACACCATATATTTT
CASSPPADSGNTIYF
>.|TRBV5-1|TRBJ2-1|.|15
TGCGCCAGCAGCTTGGTCCTAGAACCCGGGAATGAGCAGTTCTTC
CASSLVLEPGNEQFF
>.|TRBV7-9|TRBJ2-1|.|14
TGTGCCAGCATGCCAGTAACCCAATACAATGAGCAGTTCTTC
CASMPVTQYNEQFF
>.|TRBV28|TRBJ1-2|.|14
TGTGCCAGCAGGCCCGGGGGGGCCCCCCTCGGCTACACCTTC
CASRPGGAPLGYTF
>.|TRBV30|TRBJ1-3|once|14
TGTGCCTGGAGACATGACAACTCTGGAAACACCATATATTTT
CAWRHDNSGNTIYF
>.|TRBV19|TRBJ1-1|once|13
TGTGCCGTTTCCACGGGGATGAACACTGAAGCTTTCTTT
CAVSTGMNTEAFF
>.|TRBV6-1|TRBJ2-2|once|13
TGTGCCAGCAGTGGAGGGGGGGGCGGGGAGCTGTTTTTT
CASSGGGGGELFF
>.|TRBV18|TRBJ2-1|.|17
TGTGCCAGCTCACCTTCCTTAGGGGAGGAACAATCGAATGAGCAGTTCTTC
CASSPSLGEEQSNEQFF
>.|TRBV11-2|TRBJ2-7|.|11
TGTGCCAGCAGCCGCTCCTACGAGCAGTACTTC
CASSRSYEQYF
>.|TRBV5-6|TRBJ1-1|.|17
TGTGCCAGCAGCTTGTGGGGCGGGGTGTCTGAGAACACTGAAGCTTTCTTT
CASSLWGGVSENTEAFF
>.|TRBV4-1|TRBJ1-4|.|14
TGCGCCAGCAGCCAGTGGGTACAGAATGAAAAACTGTTTTTT
CASSQWVQNEKLFF
>.|TRBV28|TRBJ1-2|.|13
TGTGCCAGCAGTGGCGACACGATCTATGGCTACACCTTC
CASSGDTIYGYTF
>TRBD2|TRBV28|TRBJ2-7|.|15
TGTGCCAGCAGTTCCCCTCTGCGGGGGGCGTCTCAGCAGTACTTC
CASSSPLRGASQQYF
>.|TRBV27|TRBJ2-3|.|12
TGTGCCAGCAGTTTATACGGAGATACGCAGTATTTT
CASSLYGDTQYF